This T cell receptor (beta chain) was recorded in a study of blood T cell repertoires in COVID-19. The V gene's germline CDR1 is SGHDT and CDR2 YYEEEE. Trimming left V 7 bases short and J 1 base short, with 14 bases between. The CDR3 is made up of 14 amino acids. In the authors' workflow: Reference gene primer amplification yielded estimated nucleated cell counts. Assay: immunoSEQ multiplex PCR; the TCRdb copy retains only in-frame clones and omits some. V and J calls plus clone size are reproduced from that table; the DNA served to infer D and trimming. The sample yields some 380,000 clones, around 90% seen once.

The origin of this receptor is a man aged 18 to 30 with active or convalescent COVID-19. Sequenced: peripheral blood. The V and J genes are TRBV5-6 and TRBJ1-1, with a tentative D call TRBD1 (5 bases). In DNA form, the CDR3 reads TGTGCCAGCGGTTTAGGACAACAGAACACTGAAGCTTTCTTT. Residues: CASGLGQQNTEAFF.